This T cell receptor (beta chain) was identified in a study of early T cells in non-severe SARS-CoV-2 infection. In the study overall: Investigators sequenced bulk RNA drawn from unsorted whole blood, and chains remained unpaired.

V was trimmed by 4 bases and J by 4 bases, leaving 8 bases between them. CDR1 is SGDLS and CDR2 is YYNGEE in the germline V gene. The CDR3 contains 12 residues. In the library, individual cDNA molecules carried attached unique molecular identifiers. TCRdb ran MiXCR on the 5' RACE reads and lists one entry per CDR3 protein. This table holds 75,000 to 100,000 distinct CDR3 sequences, roughly 17% found once. Regarding the study as a whole: Clonotype matching in VDJdb favored anti-spike CD8 responses and did not capture private and CD4 specificities.

As to this clonotype: Its specificity is not known.

The gene calls are TRBV9 and TRBJ1-2, with D tentatively TRBD1 (5 bases). Source material: whole blood. The receptor's source is an adult who was a healthcare worker with PCR-confirmed SARS-CoV-2 infection or an uninfected control (not recorded which). The CDR3 coding sequence is TGTGCCAGCAGCACAGGACTCTATGGCTACACCTTC. Translating it yields CASSTGLYGYTF.